The 10 T cell receptor beta chains in this list originate from one sample, sequenced in a study of blood T cells in healthy people across ages. Together with a sample-barcoded 5' primer, a J-beta primer mix was included in a second PCR lasting roughly 7 to 11 cycles. Using its own MiXCR run on the 5' RACE reads, TCRdb lists one record per CDR3 protein. The sample holds 540,000 or so distinct CDR3 sequences, less than 25% seen once. This sample was shared with a second study, whose subject was T cells of mothers and their children.

The sequencing sample was made of blood. Source of these receptors: a boy aged 5-17 years in good health.

The table lists this clonotype with a count of one. The CDR3 DNA is TGCAGTGCCCAGACAGGCTATAGCAATCAGCCCCAGCATTTT. Protein: CSAQTGYSNQPQHF. The gene calls are TRBV20-1 and TRBJ1-5, with D maybe TRBD1 (6 bases). The germline V gene encodes CDR1 DFQATT and CDR2 SNEGSKA (reference sequence). The V and J ends lost 6 bases and 0 bases respectively, with 12 bases between them. The CDR3 is made up of 14 amino acids.

This clonotype was detected only a few times. This chain connects TRBV19 to TRBJ2-5; TRBD1 aligns across 9 bases. After removal of 5 bases from V and 4 bases from J, the junction contained 11 bases not matched to a gene. The CDR3 has 16 amino acids. CDR1 and CDR2 (germline): LNHDA, SQIVND (reference sequence). CDR3 amino acids: CASSPIQGARGETQYF. The CDR3 nucleotides are TGTGCCAGTAGTCCGATACAGGGGGCTAGGGGAGAGACCCAGTACTTC.

This clonotype was detected a few times. This rearrangement joins TRBV29-1 to TRBJ2-3, with TRBD2 matching 8 bases. J lost 0 bases, V lost 6 bases, and 8 bases had no gene match. CDR3 length: 15 residues. CDR1 and CDR2 (germline): SQVTM, ANQGSEA. CDR3 sequence: CSVPREGTSTDTQYF. CDR3 nucleotide sequence: TGCAGCGTCCCCCGGGAGGGGACTAGCACAGATACGCAGTATTTT.

The chain couples TRBV14 to TRBJ2-1, with 11 bases matching TRBD1. The last part of the DNA fits TRBJ2-7 better; the J call may be wrong. Germline loops: CDR1 SGHDN, CDR2 FVKESK. CDR3 length equals 15 residues. The CDR3, as DNA: TGTGCCAGCAGCCCCGGAGGGACAGGGGGCTACGAGCAGTACTTC. Amino acids: CASSPGGTGGYEQYF.

This clonotype came up many times. This chain's CDR3 is CSVGTTNTGELFF. In nucleotides, the CDR3 is TGCAGCGTTGGGACCACTAACACCGGGGAGCTGTTTTTT. The J gene is TRBJ2-2, the V gene TRBV29-1; no firm D call. V dropped 4 bases and J dropped 2 bases, with 8 bases sitting between them. The CDR3 runs to 13 residues. The germline V gene has CDR1 SQVTM and CDR2 ANQGSEA.

In this sample, this clonotype turned up a few times. The chain couples TRBV7-9 to TRBJ2-2; a weak D match, TRBD1 (6 bases). The ends were cut back, 0 bases at V and 5 bases at J, with 13 bases in the middle. From germline, CDR1 is SEHNR and CDR2 FQNEAQ (reference sequence). The CDR3 runs 16 residues. CDR3: CASSLAIQGPTGELFF. The CDR3 DNA follows: TGTGCCAGCAGCTTAGCGATCCAGGGGCCTACCGGGGAGCTGTTTTTT.

This chain links TRBV20-1 with TRBJ2-5; 8 nucleotides agree with TRBD1. The J call may be incorrect, as the DNA end agrees better with TRBJ2-1. Germline V CDR1 and CDR2: DFQATT, SNEGSKA (reference sequence). The CDR3 has 15 amino acids. This chain's CDR3 is CSASPRQGALNEQFF. The CDR3 DNA follows: TGCAGTGCTAGCCCACGCCAGGGGGCCCTCAATGAGCAGTTCTTC.

This rearrangement joins TRBV5-6 to TRBJ2-3; 10 nucleotides line up with TRBD1. Germline V gene lookup returns CDR1 SGHDT and CDR2 YYEEEE. The CDR3 runs to 15 residues. With V trimmed by 5 bases and J by 1 base, 4 bases remained unmatched. The CDR3 DNA sequence: TGTGCCAGCAGATATGGGACAGGGGGCACAGATACGCAGTATTTT. This translates into CASRYGTGGTDTQYF. Full variable domain (rest looked up from reference TRBV5-6 and TRBJ2-3): DAGVTQSPTHLIKTRGQQVTLRCSPKSGHDTVSWYQQALGQGPQFIFQYYEEEERQRGNFPDRFSGHQFPNYSSELNVNALLLGDSALYLCASRYGTGGTDTQYFGPGTRLTVL.

Only a few counts were recorded for this clonotype. V and J are TRBV5-1 and TRBJ2-2; 10 bases map to TRBD2. Germline CDR1 reads SGHRS; CDR2 reads YFSETQ. CDR3 length: 14 residues. The junction had 4 bases not matched to a gene; V was cut back by 1 base and J by 10 bases. The CDR3 loop is CASSLSGGAEELFF. The CDR3 bases are TGCGCCAGCAGCTTGAGCGGGGGGGCCGAGGAGCTGTTTTTT.

This clonotype has at least ten counts. The chain combines TRBV7-2 with TRBJ2-1; 8 nucleotides match TRBD1. This CDR3 is 13 amino acids long. V was clipped by 4 bases and J by 7 bases; unmatched bases: 3. Germline CDR1 is SGHTA and CDR2 is FQGNSA. The CDR3 loop reads CASSSRTGNEQFF. The DNA for the CDR3 is TGTGCCAGCAGCTCCCGGACAGGGAATGAGCAGTTCTTC.